This record concerns one T cell receptor beta chain sequence. Its antigen is currently unknown. Since a much larger clone is just one base distant, this may be a read error. MiXCR, applied by TCRdb to the PCR reads, yields one record per CDR3 protein. The sample lists approximately 60,000 distinct CDR3 sequences, 19% seen once, with around 1.4% in the top ten. The data originate from a study of molecular identifiers for immune sequencing clone quantification. Study findings and constraints: The study found clones above 20 RNA copies held over 99% of effector molecules and under 1% in naive cells.

Germline V gene sequence: CDR1 MDHEN, CDR2 SYDVKM. The CDR3 loop spans 14 amino acids. This receptor was identified in a human donor in good health. Some libraries in this study had Jurkat cell RNA spiked in. Sequenced sample: naive CD8+ T cells from blood, with Jurkat cell RNA spiked in. The subset: FACS-sorted CD8+CD4-CCR7+CD45RA+ naive T cells. The chain carries TRBV28 and TRBJ2-2, with D maybe TRBD2 (6 bases). This chain's CDR3 is CAGSSGGWAGELFF. The DNA of the CDR3 is TGTGCCGGCAGTTCCGGAGGGTGGGCCGGGGAGCTGTTTTTT.